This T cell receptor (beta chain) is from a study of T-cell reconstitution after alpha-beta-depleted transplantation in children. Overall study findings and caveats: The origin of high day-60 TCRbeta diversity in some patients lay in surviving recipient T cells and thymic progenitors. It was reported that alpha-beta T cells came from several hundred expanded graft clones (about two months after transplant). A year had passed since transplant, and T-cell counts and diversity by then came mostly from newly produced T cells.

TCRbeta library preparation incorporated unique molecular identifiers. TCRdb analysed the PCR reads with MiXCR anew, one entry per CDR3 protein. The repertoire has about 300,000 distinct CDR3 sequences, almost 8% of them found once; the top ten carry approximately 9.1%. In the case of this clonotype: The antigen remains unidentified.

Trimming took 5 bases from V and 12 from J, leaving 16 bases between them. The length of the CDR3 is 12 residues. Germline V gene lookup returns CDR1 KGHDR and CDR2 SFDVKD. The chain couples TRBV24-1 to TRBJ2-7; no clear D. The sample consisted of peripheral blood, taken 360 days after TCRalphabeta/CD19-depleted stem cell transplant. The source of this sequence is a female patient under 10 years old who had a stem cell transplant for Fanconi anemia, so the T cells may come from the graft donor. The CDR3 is CATSGTSPLLYF. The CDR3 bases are TGTGCCACCAGTGGAACAAGCCCCCTTCTGTACTTC.